The 20 T cell receptor beta chains listed next were all sequenced from one sample in a study of tumor and adjacent non-tumor tissue in lung cancer. This sample's RNA came from whole unsorted tissue. This non-tumor lung sample came from over 3 cm beyond the tumor edge. TCRbeta libraries were built with three rounds of nested PCR, modified from ARM-PCR. TCRdb used MiXCR to reprocess the multiplex PCR reads, holding one entry per CDR3 protein. The sample gives some 100,000 distinct CDR3 sequences, 60% to 80% of which show up once; roughly 18% is in the top ten. The sample taken for sequencing was distant non-tumor lung tissue. The receptors originated from a young man with non-small cell lung cancer.

The rearrangement joins TRBV6-1 to TRBJ1-5; a weak D match, TRBD1 (6 bases). CDR1 is MNHNS and CDR2 is SASEGT in the germline V gene. Trimming left V 7 bases short and J 2 bases short, with 18 bases between. The CDR3 runs 16 residues. The CDR3 coding sequence is TGTGCCAGCAAAGACGCCTGGGGACATGGCAATCAGCCCCAGCATTTT. It is translated as CASKDAWGHGNQPQHF.

On this clonotype: A much larger clone lies one base from this, so it may be a read error. The J gene is TRBJ2-1, the V gene TRBV6-2 or TRBV6-3; 11 nucleotides line up with TRBD2. Losses at the gene ends were 6 bases for V and 13 bases for J; bases not matched to a gene: 11. The CDR3 spans 14 residues. CDR1 and CDR2 from the germline V gene are MNHEY and SVGEGT. The CDR3: CASSISGGAHGQFF. The DNA of the CDR3 is TGTGCCAGCAGCATTAGCGGGGGGGCTCACGGCCAGTTCTTC.

As concerns this clonotype: Germline is not matched at one junction end, which may reflect a read error. The chain links TRBV5-4 to TRBJ2-7, with D possibly called TRBD1 or TRBD2 (5 bases each). The CDR3 has 12 residues. Germline V CDR1 and CDR2: SGHNT, YYREEE (reference sequence). This CDR3 is CASSLGAGEQHF. The CDR3 DNA is TGTGCCAGCAGCCTCGGGGCCGGGGAGCAGCACTTC.

This clonotype was observed many times. J is TRBJ2-1 and V is TRBV12-3 or TRBV12-4; 13 bases fit TRBD2. The CDR3 spans 15 residues. J gave up 5 bases and V 6 bases, and 4 bases lay outside the gene matches. CDR3 loop: CASRKGLAGNNEQFF. The CDR3 DNA reads as TGTGCCAGCAGGAAGGGACTAGCGGGGAACAATGAGCAGTTCTTC.

In the case of this clonotype: One end of the junction varies from germline; a read error may be responsible. The V and J genes are TRBV5-4 and TRBJ1-3, with 8 bases matching TRBD1. CDR1 and CDR2 from the germline V gene are SGHNT and YYREEE (reference sequence). The CDR3 is 14 amino acids. CDR3 coding DNA: TGTGCCAGGAGCGCGACAGGGGAGCGAAACACCATAAATTTT. Translating it yields CARSATGERNTINF. The whole variable domain, remainder taken from reference TRBV5-4 and TRBJ1-3, is ETGVTQSPTHLIKTRGQQVTLRCSSQSGHNTVSWYQQALGQGPQFIFQYYREEENGRGNFPPRFSGLQFPNYSSELNVNALELDDSALYLCARSATGERNTINFGEGSWLTVV.

This clonotype was seen at least ten times. V is TRBV6-1 and J is TRBJ2-7; tentatively, D is TRBD2 (5 bases). V was trimmed by 2 bases and J by 6 bases, leaving 8 bases between them. This CDR3 is 12 amino acids long. CDR1 is MNHNS and CDR2 is SASEGT in the germline V gene. CDR3 sequence (DNA): TGTGCCAGCAGTGAACCCGGGGTCGAGCAGTACTTC. This sequence encodes CASSEPGVEQYF.

This clonotype was recorded many times. The chain couples TRBV6-5 to TRBJ2-7; D remains unclear. Trimming took 2 bases from V and 3 from J, leaving 11 bases between them. CDR1 and CDR2 (germline): MNHEY, SVGAGI. The CDR3 is 14 amino acids. The CDR3 DNA sequence: TGTGCCAGCAGTTACGGCCCGGGCAGCTACGAGCAGTACTTC. The encoded protein is CASSYGPGSYEQYF.

To note about this clonotype: A junction end diverges from the germline sequence, so it may reflect a read error. The rearrangement links TRBV7-8 to TRBJ2-2, with 7 bases lining up with TRBD2. CDR1 and CDR2 (germline): SGHVS, FQNEAQ. The CDR3 is 15 amino acids. The CDR3 here is CASSLSGTRTAELFF. For the CDR3, the DNA is TGTGCCAGCAGCTTAAGCGGGACGCGGACCGCGGAGCTGTTTTTT.

Of note for this clonotype: An end of the junction differs from the germline gene, which may be a read error. The chain has TRBV5-4 and TRBJ2-5; no clear D gene. The CDR3 sequence is 14 residues long. Germline V lookup: CDR1 SGHNT, CDR2 YYREEE (reference sequence). CDR3 sequence: CASSRIALQEIQYF. The CDR3 DNA reads as TGTGCCAGCAGCCGAATCGCCCTCCAAGAGATCCAGTACTTC. Drawing the rest from reference TRBV5-4 and TRBJ2-5, the complete variable domain is ETGVTQSPTHLIKTRGQQVTLRCSSQSGHNTVSWYQQALGQGPQFIFQYYREEENGRGNFPPRFSGLQFPNYSSELNVNALELDDSALYLCASSRIALQEIQYFGPGTRLLVL.

This chain links TRBV20-1 with TRBJ2-7, with 8 nucleotides matching TRBD2. Losses at the gene ends were 7 bases for V and 4 bases for J; bases not matched to a gene: 9. Germline values: CDR1 DFQATT, CDR2 SNEGSKA (reference sequence). The CDR3 covers 13 residues. The CDR3 sequence is CSVDGRADYEQYF. The DNA for the CDR3 is TGCAGTGTAGACGGGAGGGCCGATTACGAGCAGTACTTC.

In the case of this clonotype: At one end, the junction sequence differs from germline, possibly due to a read error. The chain has TRBV20-1 and TRBJ2-3; D perhaps matches TRBD2 (5 bases). This CDR3 is built from 13 residues. From germline, CDR1 is DFQATT and CDR2 SNEGSKA (reference sequence). Here the CDR3 reads CSARNDYTDMQYF. Here the CDR3 DNA reads TGCAGTGCTAGAAATGACTACACAGATATGCAGTATTTT.

In regard to this clonotype: The junction and the germline gene differ at one end; a read error may be behind it. The V gene is TRBV11-1, the J gene TRBJ2-1; D unresolved. Germline V gene sequence: CDR1 SGHAT, CDR2 FQDESV (reference sequence). The CDR3 consists of 13 residues. CDR3: CAISSSRDNEQFF. The DNA of the CDR3 is TGTGCCATCAGCTCCTCTCGCGACAATGAGCAGTTCTTC.

This clonotype was counted a single time. At one of its ends the junction is not consistent with the germline gene, which may arise from a read error. The CDR3 reads CAISLAPRISSYNEQFF. In nucleotides, the CDR3 is TGTGCCATCAGCTTAGCGCCCAGGATTAGCAGCTACAATGAGCAGTTCTTC. The V and J genes are TRBV11-2 and TRBJ2-1; TRBD2 might be the D (5 bases). CDR3 size: 17 residues. Germline loops: CDR1 SGHAT, CDR2 FQNNGV.

This clonotype was seen a few times. V and J are TRBV24-1 and TRBJ1-2; TRBD1 might be the D (5 bases). The CDR3 spans 14 residues. Trimming left V 4 bases short and J 0 bases short, with 8 bases between. CDR1 is KGHDR and CDR2 is SFDVKD in the germline V gene. The CDR3 nucleotides read TGTGCCACCAGTGACCTGACAGCTAACTATGGCTACACCTTC. As protein: CATSDLTANYGYTF.

In this sample, this clonotype turned up once. One end of the junction does not line up with germline, which may come from a read error. The CDR3 region is CSVGQGGDNSPLHF. The CDR3 DNA follows: TGCAGCGTTGGACAGGGAGGTGATAATTCACCTCTCCACTTT. The chain has TRBV29-1 and TRBJ1-6; 7 nucleotides match TRBD1. The CDR3 consists of 14 residues. Looked up from germline, CDR1 is SQVTM and CDR2 is ANQGSEA.

The CDR3 DNA is TGTGCCAGCAACATATCTACAGCACAAGAGACCCAGTACTTC. Encoded protein: CASNISTAQETQYF. The chain employs TRBV11-2 and TRBJ2-5; D gene ambiguous. Trimming stripped 7 bases from V and 2 bases from J, with 14 bases between. The CDR3 consists of 14 residues. Germline V gene sequence: CDR1 SGHAT, CDR2 FQNNGV.

This clonotype has at least ten counts. The chain couples TRBV5-4 to TRBJ1-2; 8 bases fit TRBD1. This CDR3 is 13 amino acids long. Germline loops: CDR1 SGHNT, CDR2 YYREEE (reference sequence). V was clipped by 4 bases and J by 7 bases; unmatched bases: 6. DNA for the CDR3: TGTGCCAGCAGCCCCCCGACAGGGGCTGGCTACACCTTC. It encodes CASSPPTGAGYTF. The full variable domain, completed using reference TRBV5-4 and TRBJ1-2, is ETGVTQSPTHLIKTRGQQVTLRCSSQSGHNTVSWYQQALGQGPQFIFQYYREEENGRGNFPPRFSGLQFPNYSSELNVNALELDDSALYLCASSPPTGAGYTFGSGTRLTVV.

About this clonotype: A read error may account for a junction end that differs from germline. The chain is built from TRBV9 and TRBJ2-3; 15 nucleotides match TRBD2. This CDR3 is 19 amino acids long. The germline V gene has CDR1 SGDLS and CDR2 YYNGEE. DNA for the CDR3: TGTGCCAGCAGCGTTGCCGGGACTAGCGGGGGGCTTAGCATAGATACGCAGTATTTT. Translation: CASSVAGTSGGLSIDTQYF. The full variable domain, with the rest looked up from reference TRBV9 and TRBJ2-3, is DSGVTQTPKHLITATGQRVTLRCSPRSGDLSVYWYQQSLDQGLQFLIQYYNGEERAKGNILERFSAQQFPDLHSELNLSSLELGDSALYFCASSVAGTSGGLSIDTQYFGPGTRLTVL.

This clonotype was observed once. The junction shows a germline mismatch at one end, possibly a read error. The V call is TRBV12-3 or TRBV12-4, the J call TRBJ2-2; 11 bases map to TRBD1. CDR3 length equals 16 residues. The CDR3 DNA follows: TGTGCCTGCAGTACCGGGACAGGGGGTGGTACCGGGGAGTTGTTTTTC. It specifies CACSTGTGGGTGELFF.

With regard to this clonotype: One base away lies a much larger clone, so this may be a sequencing read error. The chain uses TRBV11-2 and TRBJ2-1; TRBD2 might be the D (6 bases). The germline V gene has CDR1 SGHAT and CDR2 FQNNGV. This CDR3 comprises 15 residues. The CDR3 DNA follows: TGTGCCAGCAGCTCTGTTCGGGGAGCGGGCAATGAGCAGCTCTTC. Translating it yields CASSSVRGAGNEQLF.